The entry below describes one TCR beta chain. Its specificity is unknown. What was sequenced were expressed TCRB transcripts, since all of the isolated RNA had been reverse transcribed. TCRdb's copy holds only in-frame clones and misses some; the assay was immunoSEQ multiplex PCR. The sample holds some 350,000 clones, approximately 15% seen once. V dropped 3 bases and J dropped 5 bases, with 17 bases sitting between them. The V gene's germline CDR1 is SGHNT and CDR2 YYREEE (reference sequence). The CDR3 has 15 residues. This specimen belongs to a study of beta chain features in type 1 diabetes. Overall study context: The patient and healthy donor groups were comparable for age, gender and cell yields.

Study-wide findings and caveats: Patients with type 1 diabetes carried fewer insertions and had more deletions at their VDJ junctions. All four CD4+ subsets from Type 1 diabetes patients carried moderately but significantly shorter TCRB CDR3s. A greater similarity of naive, central memory and Treg TCRB repertoires was seen among patients than among healthy donors.

This sequence was found in a woman aged 18-29 years with type 1 diabetes. Material for sequencing was naive CD4+ T cells from blood. The J gene is TRBJ2-5, the V gene TRBV5-4; D uncertain. DNA for the CDR3: TGTGCCAGCAGCTCCCGACTGTTGCAAAGCGAGACCCAGTACTTC. Translated, it gives CASSSRLLQSETQYF.